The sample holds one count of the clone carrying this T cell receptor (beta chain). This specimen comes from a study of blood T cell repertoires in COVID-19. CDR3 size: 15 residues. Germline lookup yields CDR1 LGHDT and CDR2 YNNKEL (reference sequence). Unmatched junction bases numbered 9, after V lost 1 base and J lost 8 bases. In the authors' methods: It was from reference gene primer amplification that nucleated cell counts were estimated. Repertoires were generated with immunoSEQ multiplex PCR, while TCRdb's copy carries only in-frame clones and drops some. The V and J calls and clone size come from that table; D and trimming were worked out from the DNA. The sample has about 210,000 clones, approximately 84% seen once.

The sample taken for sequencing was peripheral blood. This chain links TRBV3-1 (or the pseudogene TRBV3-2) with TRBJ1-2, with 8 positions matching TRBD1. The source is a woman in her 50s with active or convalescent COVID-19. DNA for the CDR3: TGTGCCAGCAGCCAAGCTGCAGGGGGCGTTGGGGGCTACACCTTC. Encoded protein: CASSQAAGGVGGYTF.